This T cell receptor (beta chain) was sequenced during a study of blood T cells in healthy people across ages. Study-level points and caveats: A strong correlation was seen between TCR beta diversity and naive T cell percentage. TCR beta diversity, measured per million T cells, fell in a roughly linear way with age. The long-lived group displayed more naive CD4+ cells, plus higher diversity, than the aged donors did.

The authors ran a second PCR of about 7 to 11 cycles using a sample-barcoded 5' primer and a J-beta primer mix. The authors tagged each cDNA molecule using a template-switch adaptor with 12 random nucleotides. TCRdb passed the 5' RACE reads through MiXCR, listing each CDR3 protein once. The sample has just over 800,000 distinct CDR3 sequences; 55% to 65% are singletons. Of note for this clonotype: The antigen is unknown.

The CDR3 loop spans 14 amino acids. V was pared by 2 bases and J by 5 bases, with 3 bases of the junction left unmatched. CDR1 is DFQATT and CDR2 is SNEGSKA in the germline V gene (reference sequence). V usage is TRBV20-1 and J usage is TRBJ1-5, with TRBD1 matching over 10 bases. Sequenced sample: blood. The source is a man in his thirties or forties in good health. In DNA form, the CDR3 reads TGCAGTGCTAGAATGGGACAGGGGTATCAGCCCCAGCATTTT. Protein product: CSARMGQGYQPQHF.